A selection of T cell receptor beta chains follows, all from one sample in a study of blood T cell repertoires in COVID-19. TCRdb's copy holds only in-frame clones and misses some; the assay was immunoSEQ multiplex PCR. This sample carries approximately 180,000 clones, 80% to 90% of them seen once, and the ten largest clones take 9.5% to 12%. The sequencing input was peripheral blood. The source is a human donor with active or convalescent COVID-19. The donor label of this sample is uncertain. The CDR3 runs from the conserved cysteine through the conserved F or W. The order of the fields is J gene, clone size, D gene, V gene, CDR3 protein, CDR3 DNA. D genes are given only for firm matches. For some rows the clone size is stated as once, few or many, or as a class when expanded; others skip it.

j_gene: TRBJ2-2; abundance: NA; d_gene: NA; v_gene: TRBV4-2; CDR3aa: CASSQGRLGGTGELFF; CDR3nt: TGTGCCAGCAGCCAAGGGCGACTAGGAGGCACCGGGGAGCTGTTTTTT
j_gene: TRBJ2-3; abundance: NA; d_gene: TRBD2; v_gene: TRBV25-1; CDR3aa: CASTWGGGQVFPQYF; CDR3nt: TGTGCCAGCACTTGGGGGGGAGGGCAAGTCTTTCCGCAGTATTTT
j_gene: TRBJ2-7; abundance: few; d_gene: NA; v_gene: TRBV18; CDR3aa: CASSPPETESYEQYF; CDR3nt: TGTGCCAGCTCACCACCGGAGACTGAAAGCTACGAGCAGTACTTC
j_gene: TRBJ2-5; abundance: NA; d_gene: TRBD2; v_gene: TRBV28; CDR3aa: CASSLASGAKGGETQYF; CDR3nt: TGTGCCAGCAGTTTGGCTAGCGGGGCGAAAGGTGGAGAGACCCAGTACTTC
j_gene: TRBJ2-1; abundance: NA; d_gene: NA; v_gene: TRBV28; CDR3aa: CASSKTPGLINEQFF; CDR3nt: TGTGCCAGCAGCAAAACACCGGGACTTATCAATGAGCAGTTCTTC
j_gene: TRBJ2-7; abundance: NA; d_gene: TRBD2; v_gene: TRBV7-9; CDR3aa: CAVNGGASGFSYEQYF; CDR3nt: TGTGCCGTAAATGGGGGAGCTAGCGGTTTTTCCTACGAGCAGTACTTC
j_gene: TRBJ1-1; abundance: NA; d_gene: NA; v_gene: TRBV7-2; CDR3aa: CASSLAAETEAFF; CDR3nt: TGTGCCAGCAGCTTAGCCGCGGAGACTGAAGCTTTCTTT
j_gene: TRBJ2-7; abundance: NA; d_gene: NA; v_gene: TRBV5-1; CDR3aa: CASSLGQGRTTEQYF; CDR3nt: TGCGCCAGCAGCTTGGGGCAGGGAAGAACAACCGAGCAGTACTTC
j_gene: TRBJ2-7; abundance: NA; d_gene: NA; v_gene: TRBV6-4; CDR3aa: CASSRHSGNEQYF; CDR3nt: TGTGCCAGCAGTCGGCACTCGGGAAACGAGCAGTACTTC
j_gene: TRBJ1-1; abundance: NA; d_gene: NA; v_gene: TRBV18; CDR3aa: CASSPRAGLQGTEAFF; CDR3nt: TGTGCCAGCTCACCACGGGCCGGATTGCAGGGGACTGAAGCTTTCTTT
j_gene: TRBJ1-2; abundance: NA; d_gene: NA; v_gene: TRBV5-5; CDR3aa: CASSFMAGANYGYTF; CDR3nt: TGTGCCAGCAGCTTTATGGCAGGCGCTAACTATGGCTACACCTTC
j_gene: TRBJ2-3; abundance: NA; d_gene: NA; v_gene: TRBV18; CDR3aa: CASSPGFGRSESTDTQYF; CDR3nt: TGTGCCAGCTCACCAGGATTTGGGAGGTCAGAAAGCACAGATACGCAGTATTTT
j_gene: TRBJ2-7; abundance: NA; d_gene: NA; v_gene: TRBV7-2; CDR3aa: CASSLTGGQYF; CDR3nt: TGTGCCAGCAGCTTGACAGGCGGGCAGTACTTC
j_gene: TRBJ1-2; abundance: NA; d_gene: TRBD1; v_gene: TRBV7-9; CDR3aa: CATSRDRASNYGYTF; CDR3nt: TGTGCCACCTCCCGGGACAGAGCTTCTAACTATGGCTACACCTTC
j_gene: TRBJ2-7; abundance: NA; d_gene: TRBD2; v_gene: TRBV3-1/TRBV3-2; CDR3aa: CASSQDGGLAGGREQYF; CDR3nt: TGTGCCAGCAGCCAAGATGGGGGACTAGCGGGAGGTAGGGAGCAGTACTTC
j_gene: TRBJ2-7; abundance: NA; d_gene: NA; v_gene: TRBV27; CDR3aa: CASSFQGHEQYF; CDR3nt: TGTGCCAGCAGTTTCCAGGGCCACGAGCAGTACTTC
j_gene: TRBJ2-1; abundance: NA; d_gene: TRBD1; v_gene: TRBV6-1; CDR3aa: CASSEGRTGEFF; CDR3nt: TGTGCCAGCAGTGAAGGTCGGACAGGGGAGTTCTTC
j_gene: TRBJ2-7; abundance: NA; d_gene: NA; v_gene: TRBV3-1/TRBV3-2; CDR3aa: CASSSGPGLIEQYF; CDR3nt: TGTGCCAGCAGCTCGGGACCTGGACTAATCGAGCAGTACTTC
j_gene: TRBJ1-4; abundance: NA; d_gene: NA; v_gene: TRBV16; CDR3aa: CASSHQTGPDEKLFF; CDR3nt: TGTGCCAGCAGCCACCAGACAGGCCCCGATGAAAAACTGTTTTTT
j_gene: TRBJ2-1; abundance: NA; d_gene: NA; v_gene: TRBV14; CDR3aa: CASSQLRGYNEQFF; CDR3nt: TGTGCCAGCAGCCAATTGCGCGGGTACAATGAGCAGTTCTTC
j_gene: TRBJ2-1; abundance: NA; d_gene: TRBD1; v_gene: TRBV13; CDR3aa: CASTAQGGSYNEQFF; CDR3nt: TGTGCCAGCACTGCACAGGGGGGCTCCTACAATGAGCAGTTCTTC
j_gene: TRBJ1-1; abundance: NA; d_gene: NA; v_gene: TRBV2; CDR3aa: CASSERGPRETEAFF; CDR3nt: TGTGCCAGCAGTGAAAGAGGCCCGAGGGAGACTGAAGCTTTCTTT
j_gene: TRBJ1-2; abundance: once; d_gene: NA; v_gene: TRBV18; CDR3aa: CASSRSSSLYGYTF; CDR3nt: TGTGCCAGCTCCCGATCATCCAGTCTCTATGGCTACACCTTC
j_gene: TRBJ2-1; abundance: NA; d_gene: NA; v_gene: TRBV9; CDR3aa: CASSPPGQYNEQFF; CDR3nt: TGTGCCAGCAGTCCACCAGGACAGTACAATGAGCAGTTCTTC
j_gene: TRBJ2-2; abundance: NA; d_gene: TRBD2; v_gene: TRBV11-3; CDR3aa: CASSSGTSGGGTGELFF; CDR3nt: TGTGCCAGCAGCAGTGGGACTAGCGGGGGGGGAACCGGGGAGCTGTTTTTT
j_gene: TRBJ2-1; abundance: NA; d_gene: TRBD2; v_gene: TRBV3-1/TRBV3-2; CDR3aa: CASSQENLAGWQYEQFF; CDR3nt: TGTGCCAGCAGCCAAGAGAATCTAGCGGGATGGCAGTATGAGCAGTTCTTC